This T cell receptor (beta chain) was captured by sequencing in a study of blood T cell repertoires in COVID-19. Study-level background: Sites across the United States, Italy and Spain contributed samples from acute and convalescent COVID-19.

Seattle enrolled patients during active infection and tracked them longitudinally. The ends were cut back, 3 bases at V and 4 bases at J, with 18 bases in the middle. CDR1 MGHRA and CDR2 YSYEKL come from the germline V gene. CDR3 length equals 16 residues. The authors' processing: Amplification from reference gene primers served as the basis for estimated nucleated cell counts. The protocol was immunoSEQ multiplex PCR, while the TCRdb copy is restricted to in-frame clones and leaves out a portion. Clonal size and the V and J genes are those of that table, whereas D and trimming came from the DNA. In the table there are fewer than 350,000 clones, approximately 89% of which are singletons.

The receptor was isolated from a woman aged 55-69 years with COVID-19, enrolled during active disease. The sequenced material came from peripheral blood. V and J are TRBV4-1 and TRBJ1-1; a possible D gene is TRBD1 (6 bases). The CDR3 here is CASSHQLQGRSTEAFF. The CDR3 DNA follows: TGCGCCAGCAGCCACCAGTTACAGGGAAGGAGCACTGAAGCTTTCTTT.